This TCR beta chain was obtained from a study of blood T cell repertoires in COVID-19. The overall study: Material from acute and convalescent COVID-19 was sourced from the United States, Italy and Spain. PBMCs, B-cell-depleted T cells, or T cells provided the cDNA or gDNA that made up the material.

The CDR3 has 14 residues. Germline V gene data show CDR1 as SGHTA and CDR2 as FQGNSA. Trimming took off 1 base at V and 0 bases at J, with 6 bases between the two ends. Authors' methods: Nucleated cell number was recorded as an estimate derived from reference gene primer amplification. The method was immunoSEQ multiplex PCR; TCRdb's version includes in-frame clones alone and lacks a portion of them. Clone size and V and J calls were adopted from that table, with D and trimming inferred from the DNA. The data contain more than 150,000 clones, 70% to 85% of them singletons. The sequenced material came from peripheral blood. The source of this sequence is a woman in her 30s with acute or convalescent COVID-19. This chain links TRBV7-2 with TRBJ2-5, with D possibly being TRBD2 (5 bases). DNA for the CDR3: TGTGCCAGCAGCTTAGTGGACTACCAAGAGACCCAGTACTTC. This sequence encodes CASSLVDYQETQYF.